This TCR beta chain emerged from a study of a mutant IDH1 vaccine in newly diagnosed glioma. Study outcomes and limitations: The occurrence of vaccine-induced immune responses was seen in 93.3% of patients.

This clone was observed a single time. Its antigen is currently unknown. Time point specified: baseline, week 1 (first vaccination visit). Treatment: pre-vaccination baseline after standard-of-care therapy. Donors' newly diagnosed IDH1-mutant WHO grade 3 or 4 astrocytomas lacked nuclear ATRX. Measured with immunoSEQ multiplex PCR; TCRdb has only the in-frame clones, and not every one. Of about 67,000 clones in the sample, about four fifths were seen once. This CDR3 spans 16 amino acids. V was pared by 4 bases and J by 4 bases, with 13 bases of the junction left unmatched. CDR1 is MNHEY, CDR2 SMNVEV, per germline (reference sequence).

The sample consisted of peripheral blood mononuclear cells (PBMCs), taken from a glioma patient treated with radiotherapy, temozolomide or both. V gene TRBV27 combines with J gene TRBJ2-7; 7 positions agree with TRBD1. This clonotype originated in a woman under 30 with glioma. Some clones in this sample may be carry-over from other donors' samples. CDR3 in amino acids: CASSSRGRDRKYEQYF. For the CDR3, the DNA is TGTGCCAGCAGTTCACGCGGTAGGGACAGAAAATACGAGCAGTACTTC.